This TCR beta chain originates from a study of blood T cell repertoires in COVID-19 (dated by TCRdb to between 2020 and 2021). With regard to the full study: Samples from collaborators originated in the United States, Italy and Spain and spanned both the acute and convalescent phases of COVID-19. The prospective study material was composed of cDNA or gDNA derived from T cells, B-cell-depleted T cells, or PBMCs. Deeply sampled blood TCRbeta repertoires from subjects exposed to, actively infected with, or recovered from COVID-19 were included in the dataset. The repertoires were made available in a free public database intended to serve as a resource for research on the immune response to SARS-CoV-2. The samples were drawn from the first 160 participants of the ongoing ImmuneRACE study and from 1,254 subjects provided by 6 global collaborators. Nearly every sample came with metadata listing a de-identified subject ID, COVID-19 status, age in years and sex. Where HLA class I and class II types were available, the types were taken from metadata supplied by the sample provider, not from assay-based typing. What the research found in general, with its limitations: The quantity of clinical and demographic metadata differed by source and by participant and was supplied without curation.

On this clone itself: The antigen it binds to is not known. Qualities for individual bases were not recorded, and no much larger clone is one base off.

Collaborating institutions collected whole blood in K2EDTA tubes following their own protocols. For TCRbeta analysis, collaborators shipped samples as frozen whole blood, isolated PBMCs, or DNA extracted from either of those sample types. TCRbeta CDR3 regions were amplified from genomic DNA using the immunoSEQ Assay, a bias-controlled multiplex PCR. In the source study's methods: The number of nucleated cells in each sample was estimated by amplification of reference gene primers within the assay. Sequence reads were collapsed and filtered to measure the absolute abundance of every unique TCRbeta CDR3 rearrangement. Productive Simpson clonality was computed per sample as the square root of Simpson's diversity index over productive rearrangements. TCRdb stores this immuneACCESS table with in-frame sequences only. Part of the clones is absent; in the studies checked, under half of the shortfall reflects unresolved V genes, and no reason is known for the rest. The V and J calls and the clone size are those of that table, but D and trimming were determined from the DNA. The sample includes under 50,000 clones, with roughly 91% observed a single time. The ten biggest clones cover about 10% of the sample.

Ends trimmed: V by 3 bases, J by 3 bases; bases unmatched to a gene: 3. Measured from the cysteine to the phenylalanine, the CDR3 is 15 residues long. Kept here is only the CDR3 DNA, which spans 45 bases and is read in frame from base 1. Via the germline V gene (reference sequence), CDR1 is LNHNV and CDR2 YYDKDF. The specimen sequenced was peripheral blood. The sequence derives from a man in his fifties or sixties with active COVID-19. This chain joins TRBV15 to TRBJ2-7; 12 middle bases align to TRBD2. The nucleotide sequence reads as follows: TGTGCCACCAGCAGGAGACTAGCGGGAGACTACGAGCAGTACTTC. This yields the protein CATSRRLAGDYEQYF.